One T cell receptor beta chain is described in this entry. The CDR3 contains 18 residues. The V and J ends lost 1 base and 7 bases, in that order; junction bases with no gene match: 11. The entry originates in a study of T cells in localized non-small cell lung cancer. Produced via immunoSEQ multiplex PCR; TCRdb's table is partial and in-frame only. The table has roughly 34,000 clones, about nine tenths seen once. The clonotype comes from a man aged 40 to 70 with stage III lung adenocarcinoma. This sample comprised peripheral blood mononuclear cells, obtained before any cancer treatment. This sequence joins TRBV23-1 and TRBJ1-6, with 9 positions matching TRBD1. TRBV23-1 is an ORF, with its function uncertain. The CDR3 protein is CASSQLGGFGTGNSPLHF. CDR3 DNA: TGCGCCAGCAGTCAATTGGGCGGTTTCGGGACAGGGAATTCACCCCTCCACTTT.